A selection of T cell receptor beta chains follows, all from one sample in a study of T cell responses to AZD1222 COVID-19 vaccine. Some clones are missing from TCRdb's copy, which holds only in-frame ones; the method was immunoSEQ multiplex PCR. The sample shows 110,000 to 150,000 clones, approximately 85% of them seen only once. Here the sequenced sample was peripheral blood, taken on day 0 of AZD1222 vaccination. These receptors all come from an adult in good health. The CDR3 runs from the conserved cysteine through the conserved F or W. A D gene is named only where the DNA matches it firmly. Size tells how often a clone was seen (once, few, many) or the class of an expanded clone, and some rows leave it out.

v_call: TRBV6-6
d_call: -
j_call: TRBJ2-1
clone_size: -
cdr3_aa: CASSYRAGYNEQFF
cdr3_nt: TGTGCCAGCAGTTATAGAGCAGGCTACAATGAGCAGTTCTTC

v_call: TRBV15
d_call: -
j_call: TRBJ1-1
clone_size: -
cdr3_aa: CATSRGVLPGNTEAFF
cdr3_nt: TGTGCCACCAGCAGAGGTGTGCTTCCTGGGAACACTGAAGCTTTCTTT

v_call: TRBV9
d_call: TRBD2
j_call: TRBJ2-5
clone_size: -
cdr3_aa: CASNRLAAYQETQYF
cdr3_nt: TGTGCCAGCAACCGACTAGCAGCGTACCAAGAGACCCAGTACTTC

v_call: TRBV15
d_call: -
j_call: TRBJ1-1
clone_size: -
cdr3_aa: CATSRDGRSNTEAFF
cdr3_nt: TGTGCCACCAGCAGAGATGGGAGGTCGAACACTGAAGCTTTCTTT

v_call: TRBV6-6
d_call: -
j_call: TRBJ1-5
clone_size: -
cdr3_aa: CASSYPRTGVSQPQHF
cdr3_nt: TGTGCCAGCAGTTACCCCCGGACCGGGGTGAGTCAGCCCCAGCATTTT

v_call: TRBV6-5
d_call: -
j_call: TRBJ2-5
clone_size: -
cdr3_aa: CASSWGRGTQETQYF
cdr3_nt: TGTGCCAGCAGTTGGGGGCGGGGTACCCAAGAGACCCAGTACTTC

v_call: TRBV18
d_call: TRBD1
j_call: TRBJ1-1
clone_size: few
cdr3_aa: CASSPLTGVNTEAFF
cdr3_nt: TGTGCCAGCTCACCACTCACAGGGGTTAACACTGAAGCTTTCTTT

v_call: TRBV19
d_call: -
j_call: TRBJ1-1
clone_size: -
cdr3_aa: CASSIGHLNTEAFF
cdr3_nt: TGTGCCAGTAGTATCGGACATCTGAACACTGAAGCTTTCTTT

v_call: TRBV18
d_call: TRBD1
j_call: TRBJ1-1
clone_size: once
cdr3_aa: CASSLQGAGTEAFF
cdr3_nt: TGTGCCAGCTCACTACAGGGGGCGGGTACTGAAGCTTTCTTT

v_call: TRBV2
d_call: -
j_call: TRBJ1-3
clone_size: -
cdr3_aa: CASSDGGAYGNTIYF
cdr3_nt: TGTGCCAGCAGCGATGGGGGGGCGTACGGAAACACCATATATTTT

v_call: TRBV5-1
d_call: TRBD1
j_call: TRBJ1-3
clone_size: -
cdr3_aa: CASSSTTGDGNTIYF
cdr3_nt: TGCGCCAGCAGCAGTACGACAGGGGACGGAAACACCATATATTTT

v_call: TRBV5-4
d_call: TRBD2
j_call: TRBJ2-7
clone_size: -
cdr3_aa: CASSQFTSGSFYDEQYF
cdr3_nt: TGTGCCAGCAGCCAGTTTACTAGCGGGAGTTTTTATGACGAGCAGTACTTC

v_call: TRBV29-1
d_call: -
j_call: TRBJ2-1
clone_size: once
cdr3_aa: CSVAGGSEQFF
cdr3_nt: TGCAGCGTTGCAGGGGGGAGTGAGCAGTTCTTC

v_call: TRBV9
d_call: TRBD2
j_call: TRBJ2-7
clone_size: -
cdr3_aa: CASSPGLAEYEQYF
cdr3_nt: TGTGCCAGCAGCCCCGGACTAGCGGAGTACGAGCAGTACTTC